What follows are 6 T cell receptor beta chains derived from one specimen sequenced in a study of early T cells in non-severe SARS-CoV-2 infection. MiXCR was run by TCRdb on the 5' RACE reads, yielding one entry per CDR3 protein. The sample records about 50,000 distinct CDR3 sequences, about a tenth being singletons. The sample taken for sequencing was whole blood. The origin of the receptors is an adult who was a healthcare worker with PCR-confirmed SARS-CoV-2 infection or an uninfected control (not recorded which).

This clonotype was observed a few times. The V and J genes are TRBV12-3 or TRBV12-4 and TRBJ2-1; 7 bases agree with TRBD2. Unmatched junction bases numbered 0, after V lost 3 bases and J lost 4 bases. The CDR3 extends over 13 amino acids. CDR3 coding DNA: TGTGCCAGCAGTTTGGGGGGGTACAATGAGCAGTTCTTC. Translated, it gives CASSLGGYNEQFF.

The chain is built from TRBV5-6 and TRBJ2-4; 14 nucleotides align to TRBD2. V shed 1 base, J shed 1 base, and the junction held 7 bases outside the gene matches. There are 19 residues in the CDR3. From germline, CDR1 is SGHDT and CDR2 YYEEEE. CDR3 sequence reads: CASSLTGLAGVVAKNIQYF. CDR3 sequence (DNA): TGTGCCAGCAGCTTGACGGGACTAGCGGGAGTTGTCGCCAAAAACATTCAGTACTTC. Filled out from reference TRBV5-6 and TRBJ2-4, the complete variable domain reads DAGVTQSPTHLIKTRGQQVTLRCSPKSGHDTVSWYQQALGQGPQFIFQYYEEEERQRGNFPDRFSGHQFPNYSSELNVNALLLGDSALYLCASSLTGLAGVVAKNIQYFGAGTRLSVL.

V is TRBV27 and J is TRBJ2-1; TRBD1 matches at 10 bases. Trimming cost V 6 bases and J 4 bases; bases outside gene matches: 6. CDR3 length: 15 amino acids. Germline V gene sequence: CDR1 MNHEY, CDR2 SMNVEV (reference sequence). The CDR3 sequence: CASRRQGATYNEQFF. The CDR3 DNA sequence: TGTGCCAGCAGGAGACAGGGGGCGACTTACAATGAGCAGTTCTTC.

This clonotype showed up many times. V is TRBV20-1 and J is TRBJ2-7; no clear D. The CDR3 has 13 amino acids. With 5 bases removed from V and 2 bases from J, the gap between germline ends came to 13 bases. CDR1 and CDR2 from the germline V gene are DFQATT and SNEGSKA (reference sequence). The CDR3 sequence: CSAPETGAYEQYF. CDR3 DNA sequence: TGCAGTGCTCCGGAGACTGGTGCCTACGAGCAGTACTTC.

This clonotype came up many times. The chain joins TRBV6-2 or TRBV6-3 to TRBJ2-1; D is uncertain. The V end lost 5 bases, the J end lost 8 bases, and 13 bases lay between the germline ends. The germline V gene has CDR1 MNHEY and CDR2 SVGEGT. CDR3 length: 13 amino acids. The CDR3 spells CASSDGGEYEQFF. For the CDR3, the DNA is TGTGCCAGCAGTGATGGTGGGGAATATGAGCAGTTCTTC.

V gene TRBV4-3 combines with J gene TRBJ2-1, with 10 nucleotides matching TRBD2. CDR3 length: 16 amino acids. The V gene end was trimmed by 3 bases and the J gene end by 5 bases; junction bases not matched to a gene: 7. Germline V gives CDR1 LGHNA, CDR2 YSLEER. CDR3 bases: TGCGCCAGCAGCCACGGACTAGCGGACGCGGACAATGAGCAGTTCTTC. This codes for CASSHGLADADNEQFF.